One and the same sample provided the 18 T cell receptor beta chains below, sequenced in a study of radiotherapy plus CTLA-4 blockade in lung cancer. Using immunoSEQ multiplex PCR, the repertoire was profiled, and TCRdb retains in-frame clones only, with some absent. Among roughly 92,000 clones listed, around 88% were seen once. Source: peripheral blood, taken from a patient treated with radiotherapy plus ipilimumab. The receptors stem from a human donor with non-small cell lung cancer who had a partial response to radiotherapy plus ipilimumab.

For this clone: One end of the junction does not line up with germline, which may come from a read error. CDR3 DNA: TGTGCCAGCAGCTTAGGGGTGGATTCTCACAATGAGCGGTTCTTC. This gives the protein CASSLGVDSHNERFF. J is TRBJ2-1 and V is TRBV11-2; no clear D. This CDR3 is 15 amino acids long. CDR1 SGHAT and CDR2 FQNNGV come from the germline V gene.

This clone was seen only once. The chain carries TRBV28 and TRBJ1-4; maybe TRBD1 (6 bases). This CDR3 has 16 amino acids. From germline, CDR1 is MDHEN and CDR2 SYDVKM. Trimming removed 2 bases from V and 5 bases from J, with 15 bases in between. CDR3 bases: TGTGCCAGCAGTTTAGGATGGGGGCAGCTAAATGAAAAACTGTTTTTT. Its protein product is CASSLGWGQLNEKLFF.

The gene calls are TRBV29-1 and TRBJ2-1, with D unclear. Germline V gene sequence: CDR1 SQVTM, CDR2 ANQGSEA. V shed 5 bases and J shed 0 bases, with 11 bases lying between them. CDR3 size: 14 residues. The CDR3 sequence is CSVYVVSSYNEQFF. CDR3 sequence (DNA): TGCAGCGTTTACGTAGTTAGCTCCTACAATGAGCAGTTCTTC.

The gene calls are TRBV10-3 and TRBJ2-7, with 9 bases aligning to TRBD1. The junction had 9 bases not matched to a gene; V was cut back by 6 bases and J by 0 bases. From germline, CDR1 is ENHRY and CDR2 SYGVKD. CDR3 size: 16 residues. CDR3 amino acids: CAIRDYRDRVSYEQYF. In DNA, the CDR3 is TGTGCCATCAGGGACTACCGGGACAGGGTCTCCTACGAGCAGTACTTC.

The chain couples TRBV5-6 to TRBJ2-1, with TRBD2 as a possible D gene (6 bases). V gave up 0 bases and J gave up 6 bases, with 13 bases separating them. The V gene's germline CDR1 is SGHDT and CDR2 YYEEEE. The CDR3 contains 15 residues. CDR3 region: CASSLGGRQFNEQFF. CDR3 sequence (DNA): TGTGCCAGCAGCTTGGGGGGGAGGCAGTTCAATGAGCAGTTCTTC. The entire variable domain, with the rest obtained from reference TRBV5-6 and TRBJ2-1, is as follows: DAGVTQSPTHLIKTRGQQVTLRCSPKSGHDTVSWYQQALGQGPQFIFQYYEEEERQRGNFPDRFSGHQFPNYSSELNVNALLLGDSALYLCASSLGGRQFNEQFFGPGTRLTVL.

The rearrangement uses TRBV21-1 and TRBJ2-5; TRBD1, as called in the table, went unchecked against the DNA. The DNA matches TRBJ2-7 better at its end, which makes the J call doubtful. TRBV21-1 is tagged as a pseudogene. The length of the CDR3 is 15 residues. In DNA, the CDR3 is TGTGCCAGCAGAATCATCCGGGACAGCTCCTACGAGCAGTACTTC. Translated: CASRIIRDSSYEQYF.

The rearrangement uses TRBV27 and TRBJ2-4; no reliable D call. Trimming left V 5 bases short and J 10 bases short, with 3 bases between. This CDR3 has 9 amino acids. Germline assignment: CDR1 MNHEY and CDR2 SMNVEV (reference sequence). DNA of the CDR3: TGTGCCAGCAGTCCTATTCAGTACTTC. It translates to CASSPIQYF.

About this clone itself: At the DNA level, this CDR3 is encoded by other sequences in the same sample as well. This chain uses TRBV7-2 with TRBJ1-4, with TRBD1 matching over 8 bases. The germline V gene has CDR1 SGHTA and CDR2 FQGNSA. This CDR3 is built from 15 residues. After removal of 5 bases from V and 1 base from J, the junction contained 3 bases not matched to a gene. The CDR3 region is CASSRTGGTNEKLFF. In DNA form, the CDR3 reads TGTGCCAGCAGCAGAACAGGGGGAACTAATGAAAAACTGTTTTTT.

The chain combines TRBV15 with TRBJ2-1; unclear D gene. CDR1 LNHNV and CDR2 YYDKDF come from the germline V gene (reference sequence). This CDR3 comprises 13 residues. V dropped 9 bases and J dropped 0 bases, with 9 bases sitting between them. In DNA form, the CDR3 reads TGTGCCACAACACGGAGCTCCTACAATGAGCAGTTCTTC. Amino acids: CATTRSSYNEQFF.

The J gene is TRBJ1-2, the V gene TRBV5-1, with TRBD1 matching 10 bases. This CDR3 has 16 residues. The V segment lost 3 bases and the J segment 3 bases; nucleotides outside the gene matches: 8. In germline, CDR1 is SGHRS, CDR2 YFSETQ. DNA for the CDR3: TGCGCCAGCAGCTCGCGACAGGGGGCGGCAGACTATGGCTACACCTTC. Translation gives CASSSRQGAADYGYTF.

In its sample, this clone was seen a few times. The gene calls are TRBV28 and TRBJ2-2; tentatively, D is TRBD2 (5 bases). CDR3 length: 15 residues. The ends were cut back, 8 bases at V and 5 bases at J, with 18 bases in the middle. From germline, CDR1 is MDHEN and CDR2 SYDVKM. Here the CDR3 DNA reads TGTGCCAGCTTTGGAGGAGTATTCGGGACCGGGGAGCTGTTTTTT. Residues: CASFGGVFGTGELFF.

This clone was detected only once. The chain employs TRBV19 and TRBJ2-1, with TRBD1 identical over 9 bases. Trimming cost V 6 bases and J 6 bases; bases outside gene matches: 9. This CDR3 comprises 15 residues. Germline loops: CDR1 LNHDA, CDR2 SQIVND (reference sequence). CDR3 region: CASSPGTGLCNEQFF. Written as DNA, the CDR3 is TGTGCCAGTAGCCCCGGGACAGGGCTCTGCAATGAGCAGTTCTTC.

The chain couples TRBV18 to TRBJ2-5; the match to TRBD2 covers 11 bases. V was pared by 6 bases and J by 2 bases, with 8 bases of the junction left unmatched. Looked up from germline, CDR1 is KGHSH and CDR2 is LQKENI. CDR3 length equals 16 residues. CDR3 region: CASSPPTSGAQETQYF. The CDR3 coding sequence is TGTGCCAGCTCCCCCCCGACTAGCGGGGCACAAGAGACCCAGTACTTC.

This clone was counted once. The chain joins TRBV7-2 to TRBJ1-2, with D uncertain. The CDR3 length is 14 residues. V lost 1 base to trimming and J lost 0 bases, with 6 bases between them. Looked up from germline, CDR1 is SGHTA and CDR2 is FQGNSA. CDR3 nucleotides: TGTGCCAGCAGCTTAGTTCCAGCTAACTATGGCTACACCTTC. Its protein is CASSLVPANYGYTF.

This clone was seen a few times. The chain is built from TRBV7-9 and TRBJ1-3, with TRBD1 matching over 9 bases. CDR3 length: 15 amino acids. The germline V gene has CDR1 SEHNR and CDR2 FQNEAQ (reference sequence). With 5 bases clipped from V and 2 bases from J, the junction kept 4 bases outside the gene matches. The CDR3 loop reads CASSPGQGPGNTIYF. CDR3 DNA: TGTGCCAGCAGCCCGGGACAGGGCCCTGGAAACACCATATATTTT.

CDR3: CASSEDGREYNEQFF. The CDR3 coding sequence is TGTGCCAGCAGTGAAGACGGGAGGGAGTACAATGAGCAGTTCTTC. The chain has TRBV2 and TRBJ2-1; 8 bases are shared with TRBD2. V shed 1 base and J 4 bases; nucleotides not matched to a gene: 3. In germline, CDR1 is SNHLY, CDR2 FYNNEI. This CDR3 comprises 15 residues.

The chain carries TRBV6-1 and TRBJ1-4; 9 nucleotides agree with TRBD1. Germline V gene lookup returns CDR1 MNHNS and CDR2 SASEGT. Trimming cost V 7 bases and J 6 bases; bases outside gene matches: 6. CDR3 size: 14 residues. Here the CDR3 DNA reads TGTGCCAGCACTCGGGGGGACAGGGATGAAAAACTGTTTTTT. Its translation is CASTRGDRDEKLFF.

The chain combines TRBV5-1 with TRBJ1-1; D gene ambiguous. V gave up 0 bases and J gave up 4 bases, with 10 bases separating them. The CDR3 runs 14 residues. Germline CDR1 SGHRS, CDR2 YFSETQ. CDR3 sequence: CASSLVGAGTEAFF. As DNA, the CDR3 is TGCGCCAGCAGCTTGGTCGGCGCGGGCACTGAAGCTTTCTTT.